A single sample gave rise to the 18 T cell receptor beta chains below, sequenced in a study of T cells in Graves' hyperthyroidism and ophthalmopathy (dated by TCRdb to between 2018 and 2021). The method was multiplex PCR. TCRdb records Illumina HiSeq 2000 as the sequencer. TCR beta CDR3 regions were amplified from RNA transcripts. A first-round RT-PCR of the TCR CDR3 used the HTBI primer set with the Qiagen OneStep RT-PCR kit. The public reads were reanalyzed by TCRdb: fastp trimming at Q25, MiXCR alignment, in-frame beta chains only. Each record represents a unique CDR3 protein, reported with the most common genes and DNA among its rows. In all, the sample holds 490,000 or so distinct CDR3 sequences, and under 25% of those were seen once. Jointly, the top ten make up around 50% of the sample. Material: blood. These receptors came from a woman aged 70-85 years with Graves' ophthalmopathy.

The chain carries TRBV2 and TRBJ2-7; 10 bases are shared with TRBD2. This CDR3 has 14 residues. Trimming cost V 5 bases and J 4 bases; bases outside gene matches: 5. Per germline, CDR1 SNHLY and CDR2 FYNNEI. The chain's CDR3 is CASSRASGGYEQYF. CDR3 in DNA: TGTGCCAGCAGTCGGGCTAGCGGGGGTTACGAGCAGTACTTC.

This clonotype occurred many times. CDR3 nucleotide sequence: TGTGCCAGCTCACCACCTAGCGGTTCCTACAATGAGCAGTTCTTC. Translating gives CASSPPSGSYNEQFF. This chain joins TRBV18 and TRBJ2-1; TRBD2 might be the D (6 bases). V was clipped by 0 bases and J by 1 base, with 7 bases between them. The CDR3 extends over 15 amino acids. Germline CDR1 and CDR2: KGHSH and LQKENI.

This chain uses TRBV6-2 or TRBV6-3 with TRBJ2-1; 8 bases agree with TRBD1. Germline V gene lookup returns CDR1 MNHEY and CDR2 SVGEGT. The CDR3 has 15 residues. J was trimmed by 4 bases and V by 2 bases; bases with no gene match: 4. The chain's CDR3 is CASSYRQGTYNEQFF. CDR3 coding DNA: TGTGCCAGCAGTTACCGACAGGGGACATACAATGAGCAGTTCTTC.

The rearrangement links TRBV5-1 to TRBJ2-3; D is uncertain. Deletions cut 5 bases from V and 2 bases from J, with 12 bases between. Per the germline V gene, CDR1 is SGHRS and CDR2 is YFSETQ. CDR3 length: 14 residues. The CDR3 region is CASRDKVTTDTQYF. DNA for the CDR3: TGCGCCAGCAGAGATAAGGTGACCACAGATACGCAGTATTTT.

The chain uses TRBV10-2 and TRBJ2-2, with 8 positions matching TRBD1. The CDR3 is 15 residues long. The V and J ends lost 6 bases and 1 base, in that order; junction bases with no gene match: 4. Germline V gene lookup returns CDR1 WSHSY and CDR2 SAAADI. This CDR3 is CASRRQGMNTGELFF. The CDR3 coding sequence is TGCGCCAGCAGAAGACAGGGGATGAACACCGGGGAGCTGTTTTTT.

This clonotype was picked up a small number of times. V is TRBV7-9 and J is TRBJ1-2; D gene ambiguous. Germline CDR1 reads SEHNR; CDR2 reads FQNEAQ (reference sequence). This CDR3 is built from 14 residues. With 2 bases removed from V and 6 bases from J, the gap between germline ends came to 13 bases. The CDR3 protein is CASSLTFGSDGYTF. As DNA, the CDR3 is TGTGCCAGCAGCTTAACATTTGGCTCCGATGGCTACACCTTC. Based on the CDR3 plus reference TRBV7-9 and TRBJ1-2, the full variable domain is DTGVSQNPRHKITKRGQNVTFRCDPISEHNRLYWYRQTLGQGPEFLTYFQNEAQLEKSRLLSDRFSAERPKGSFSTLEIQRTEQGDSAMYLCASSLTFGSDGYTFGSGTRLTVV.

This chain joins TRBV3-1 and TRBJ2-1; 12 bases are shared with TRBD2. The CDR3 is 18 residues long. Germline trimming cut 0 bases from V and 3 bases from J; bases unmatched to any gene: 6. CDR1 and CDR2 from the germline V gene are LGHDT and YNNKEL (reference sequence). CDR3 amino acids: CASSQEALAGGYYNEQFF. The DNA of the CDR3 is TGTGCCAGCAGCCAAGAAGCCCTAGCGGGAGGGTACTACAATGAGCAGTTCTTC.

V usage is TRBV7-2 and J usage is TRBJ2-3; D is possibly TRBD2 (5 bases). The germline CDR1 and CDR2 sequences are SGHTA and FQGNSA. V was shortened by 10 bases and J by 1 base, with 27 bases between the two germline ends. This CDR3 is built from 18 residues. The CDR3 nucleotides read TGTGCCACCACCCCTCTGCTAGCCGGGGTTATTGGCACAGATACGCAGTATTTT. It encodes CATTPLLAGVIGTDTQYF. Looking up the rest from reference TRBV7-2 and TRBJ2-3 gives the full variable domain: GAGVSQSPSNKVTEKGKDVELRCDPISGHTALYWYRQSLGQGLEFLIYFQGNSAPDKSGLPSDRFSAERTGGSVSTLTIQRTQQEDSAVYLCATTPLLAGVIGTDTQYFGPGTRLTVL.

This sequence joins TRBV28 and TRBJ2-2; TRBD2 matches 8 bases. CDR3 length: 15 amino acids. The germline V gene has CDR1 MDHEN and CDR2 SYDVKM. The V and J ends lost 6 bases and 6 bases, in that order; junction bases with no gene match: 9. In DNA form, the CDR3 reads TGTGCCAGCAGAACCGGGACTAGGGGGTCCGGGGAGCTGTTTTTT. It specifies CASRTGTRGSGELFF.

This clonotype occurred a few times. This sequence joins TRBV10-1 and TRBJ2-5, with 13 bases aligning to TRBD2. Per the germline V gene, CDR1 is WNHNN and CDR2 is SYGVQD (reference sequence). The CDR3 consists of 19 residues. V was clipped by 10 bases and J by 4 bases; unmatched bases: 21. For the CDR3, the DNA is TGCGCCACCATGTTTGAGGTGACTAGCGGGAGGTGGAGGAGAGAGACCCAGTACTTC. It encodes CATMFEVTSGRWRRETQYF.

This clonotype was detected ten times or more. CDR3 DNA sequence: TGTGCCAGCAGATTGACAGGGGCAAGTGGCTACACCTTC. Encoded protein: CASRLTGASGYTF. The chain is built from TRBV12-3 or TRBV12-4 and TRBJ1-2; 8 nucleotides align to TRBD1. The CDR3 is 13 residues long. After removal of 6 bases from V and 7 bases from J, the junction contained 7 bases not matched to a gene.

This clonotype showed up just a few times. The chain employs TRBV6-2 or TRBV6-3 and TRBJ1-5; D not resolved. CDR1 MNHEY and CDR2 SVGEGT come from the germline V gene. V lost 5 bases and J 4 bases, leaving 6 bases between the germline ends. This CDR3 is built from 12 residues. CDR3 bases: TGTGCCAGCAGTCCGAGAAATCAGCCCCAGCATTTT. Amino acid sequence: CASSPRNQPQHF.

The genes are TRBV28 and TRBJ1-4; D ambiguous. The germline V gene encodes CDR1 MDHEN and CDR2 SYDVKM. The CDR3 covers 12 residues. V was trimmed by 6 bases and J by 8 bases, leaving 10 bases between them. The DNA for the CDR3 is TGTGCCAGCAGCTCCGCGTGGGAAAAACTGTTTTTT. This codes for CASSSAWEKLFF.

This clonotype was seen just once. The rearrangement uses TRBV11-3 and TRBJ2-1; D is perhaps TRBD2 (5 bases). CDR1 is SGHNT, CDR2 YENEEA, per germline. This CDR3 is 16 amino acids long. V lost 0 bases and J 9 bases, leaving 18 bases between the germline ends. The CDR3 reads CASSLDPLAGSSEQFF. The CDR3 bases are TGTGCCAGCAGCTTAGACCCCCTAGCCGGATCCAGTGAGCAGTTCTTC.

This clonotype has just a few counts. The chain couples TRBV27 to TRBJ2-6, with 8 positions matching TRBD1. This CDR3 is built from 19 residues. Germline assignment: CDR1 MNHEY and CDR2 SMNVEV (reference sequence). The V gene end was trimmed by 6 bases and the J gene end by 0 bases; junction bases not matched to a gene: 13. This CDR3 is CASSPRGGQALSGANVLTF. The CDR3, as DNA: TGTGCCAGCAGCCCGAGAGGGGGACAGGCCCTCTCTGGGGCCAACGTCCTGACTTTC. Filled out from reference TRBV27 and TRBJ2-6, the complete variable domain reads EAQVTQNPRYLITVTGKKLTVTCSQNMNHEYMSWYRQDPGLGLRQIYYSMNVEVTDKGDVPEGYKVSRKEKRNFPLILESPSPNQTSLYFCASSPRGGQALSGANVLTFGAGSRLTVL.

In its sample, this clonotype was seen a few times. The gene calls are TRBV6-1 and TRBJ1-3, with D possibly being TRBD1 (5 bases). The germline gives CDR1 MNHNS, CDR2 SASEGT. The CDR3 is 16 residues long. V lost 5 bases and J lost 4, with 18 bases in between. The CDR3 nucleotides are TGTGCCAGCAGTCCATCAACGGGGGGAAAAGGAAACACCATATATTTT. Translated, it gives CASSPSTGGKGNTIYF.

This clonotype has a handful of counts. The chain uses TRBV7-9 and TRBJ1-1; D might be TRBD1 (6 bases). Germline V gene data show CDR1 as SEHNR and CDR2 as FQNEAQ (reference sequence). V lost 5 bases and J lost 4, with 11 bases in between. The CDR3 sequence is 13 residues long. Here the CDR3 DNA reads TGTGCCAGCAGCGCACAGGGAGTCACTGAAGCTTTCTTT. As protein: CASSAQGVTEAFF.

This rearrangement joins TRBV9 to TRBJ2-7, with 8 nucleotides matching TRBD1. V gave up 3 bases and J gave up 1 base; unmatched junction bases: 6. Germline-derived CDR1 and CDR2 are SGDLS and YYNGEE. The length of the CDR3 is 15 residues. Written as DNA, the CDR3 is TGTGCCAGCAGCGCCCAGGGGGCCGCTTCCTACGAGCAGTACTTC. Translated, it gives CASSAQGAASYEQYF.